This TCR beta chain originates from a study of cytomegalovirus exposure and HLA in healthy donors. Both 60 Vbeta primers and 13 Jbeta primers went into the PCR. The protocol was immunoSEQ multiplex PCR, while the TCRdb copy is restricted to in-frame clones and leaves out a portion. The repertoire holds around 130,000 clones, with roughly 72% as singletons. V trimming: 0 bases; J trimming: 2 bases; junction bases outside the gene matches: 4. The CDR3 is made up of 15 amino acids. The germline CDR1 and CDR2 sequences are SGHRS and YFSETQ. This clone was counted a single time. The sample consisted of PBMCs. The chain links TRBV5-1 to TRBJ2-7; 8 bases map to TRBD1. This TCR derives from a man between 35 and 55 years old in good health and CMV-seronegative. CDR3: CASSLEQGATYEQYF. The CDR3 coding sequence is TGCGCCAGCAGCTTGGAGCAGGGGGCAACCTACGAGCAGTACTTC.